This TCR beta chain is from a study of long-term antiretroviral therapy in people with HIV. For the study at large: Of all samples, the earliest predate the 2015 immediate-ART recommendation by about a decade. Broader study findings: There were no data on ART adherence, viral resistance or therapy changes, a gap that limits inferences about post-ART repertoire changes.

This was the immunoSEQ v3.0 assay at survey level. The study targeted 40,000-50,000 T-cell genomes per sample in sequencing. Method: immunoSEQ multiplex PCR; TCRdb's copy keeps in-frame clones and lacks some. The table lists several thousand clones, about three quarters of them singletons. V shed 2 bases and J 3 bases; nucleotides not matched to a gene: 6. This CDR3 comprises 16 residues. The germline gives CDR1 LNHDA, CDR2 SQIVND (reference sequence). Comment on this clone: Its target is unknown.

Sampling of each donor yielded at least one pre-ART PBMC sample and at least two post-ART PBMC samples. V gene TRBV19 combines with J gene TRBJ1-5; TRBD1 matches at 8 bases. The sequencing used unsorted PBMCs, collected 0.6 years before starting antiretroviral therapy. This sequence was found in a middle-aged man with HIV. The CDR3 DNA is TGTGCCAGTAGTATAATGGCAGGGGGCCTCAATCAGCCCCAGCATTTT. Protein product: CASSIMAGGLNQPQHF. The full variable domain, with the rest looked up from reference TRBV19 and TRBJ1-5, is DGGITQSPKYLFRKEGQNVTLSCEQNLNHDAMYWYRQDPGQGLRLIYYSQIVNDFQKGDIAEGYSVSREKKESFPLTVTSAQKNPTAFYLCASSIMAGGLNQPQHFGDGTRLSIL.